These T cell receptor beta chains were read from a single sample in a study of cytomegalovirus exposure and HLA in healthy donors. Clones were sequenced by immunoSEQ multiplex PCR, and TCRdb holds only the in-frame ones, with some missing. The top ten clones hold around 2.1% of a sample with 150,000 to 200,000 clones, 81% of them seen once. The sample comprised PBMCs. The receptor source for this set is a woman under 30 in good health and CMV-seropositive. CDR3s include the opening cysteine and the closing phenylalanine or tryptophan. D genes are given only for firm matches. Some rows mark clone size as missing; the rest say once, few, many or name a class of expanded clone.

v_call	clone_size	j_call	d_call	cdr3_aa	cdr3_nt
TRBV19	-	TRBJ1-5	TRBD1	CAIARGHSNQPQHF	TGTGCCATTGCGAGGGGGCATAGCAATCAGCCCCAGCATTTT
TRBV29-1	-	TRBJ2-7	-	CSVEGLRAEQYF	TGCAGCGTTGAAGGGCTTCGTGCTGAGCAGTACTTC
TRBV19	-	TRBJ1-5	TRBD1	CASSGQGARSNQPQHF	TGTGCCAGTAGTGGACAGGGGGCTAGGAGCAATCAGCCCCAGCATTTT
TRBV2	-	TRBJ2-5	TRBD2	CASRRDYSKTQYF	TGTGCCAGCAGACGGGACTATTCCAAGACCCAGTACTTC
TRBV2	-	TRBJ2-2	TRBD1	CASSPGQRNTGELFF	TGTGCCAGCAGCCCGGGACAGAGGAACACCGGGGAGCTGTTTTTT
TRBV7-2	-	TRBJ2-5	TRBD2	CASRQTSGGWETQYF	TGTGCCAGCAGGCAAACTAGCGGGGGTTGGGAGACCCAGTACTTC
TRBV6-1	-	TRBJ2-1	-	CASTQGNEQFF	TGTGCCAGCACGCAGGGCAATGAGCAGTTCTTC
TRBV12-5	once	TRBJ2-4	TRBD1	CASGGTGGTKNSQYF	TGTGCTAGTGGGGGGACAGGGGGGACCAAAAACAGTCAGTACTTC
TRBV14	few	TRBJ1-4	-	CASSQERQANEKLFF	TGTGCCAGCAGCCAAGAAAGACAGGCTAATGAAAAACTGTTTTTT
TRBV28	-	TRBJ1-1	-	CASIDDSRVTEAFF	TGTGCCAGCATCGACGACAGTCGGGTCACTGAAGCTTTCTTT
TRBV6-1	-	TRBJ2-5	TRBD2	CASSELRLAQETQYF	TGTGCCAGCAGTGAATTACGACTAGCCCAAGAGACCCAGTACTTC
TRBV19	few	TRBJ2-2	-	CASSISTVNTGELFF	TGTGCCAGTAGTATTTCAACAGTGAACACCGGGGAGCTGTTTTTT
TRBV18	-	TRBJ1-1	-	CASSPGAFTEAFF	TGTGCCAGCTCACCTGGGGCGTTCACTGAAGCTTTCTTT
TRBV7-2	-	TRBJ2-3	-	CASSAGYGDTQYF	TGTGCCAGCAGCGCGGGGTACGGGGATACGCAGTATTTT
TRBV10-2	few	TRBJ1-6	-	CASSERGLPNSPLHF	TGCGCCAGCAGTGAGAGGGGACTCCCCAATTCACCCCTCCACTTT
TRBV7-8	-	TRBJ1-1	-	CASSRGGGQMNTEAFF	TGTGCCAGCAGCCGTGGCGGGGGGCAGATGAACACTGAAGCTTTCTTT
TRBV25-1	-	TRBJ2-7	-	CASSKGNRSFYEQYF	TGTGCCAGCAGTAAAGGTAACAGGTCCTTCTACGAGCAGTACTTC
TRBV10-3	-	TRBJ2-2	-	CATLADVNTGELFF	TGTGCCACCTTAGCGGATGTAAACACCGGGGAGCTGTTTTTT
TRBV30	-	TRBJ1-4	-	CAWSVLTANEKLFF	TGTGCCTGGAGTGTACTTACCGCTAATGAAAAACTGTTTTTT
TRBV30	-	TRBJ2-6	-	CAWTQGLPGANVLTF	TGTGCCTGGACACAGGGATTGCCTGGGGCCAACGTCCTGACTTTC
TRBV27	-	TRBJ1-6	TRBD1	CASRDHRGKVSPLHF	TGTGCCAGCAGGGACCACAGGGGGAAAGTGTCACCCCTCCACTTT
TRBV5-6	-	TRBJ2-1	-	CASSHFGTAYNEQFF	TGTGCCAGCAGTCATTTTGGGACTGCCTACAATGAGCAGTTCTTC
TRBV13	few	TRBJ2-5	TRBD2	CASSPNGLAGETQYF	TGTGCCAGCAGCCCCAACGGACTAGCAGGGGAGACCCAGTACTTC
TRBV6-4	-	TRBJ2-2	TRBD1	CASIRQGFTGELFF	TGTGCCAGCATCCGACAGGGGTTCACCGGGGAGCTGTTTTTT
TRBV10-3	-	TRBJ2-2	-	CAISALDNTGELFF	TGTGCCATCAGTGCTCTAGATAACACCGGGGAGCTGTTTTTT
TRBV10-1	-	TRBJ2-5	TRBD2	CASSESKLAGPLQETQYF	TGCGCCAGCAGTGAGTCTAAGCTAGCGGGGCCTCTTCAAGAGACCCAGTACTTC
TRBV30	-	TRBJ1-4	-	CAWSSPKGGGEKLFF	TGTGCCTGGAGTTCCCCCAAAGGTGGCGGTGAAAAACTGTTTTTT
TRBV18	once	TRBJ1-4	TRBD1	CASAPGQGEKLFF	TGTGCCAGCGCACCGGGACAGGGTGAAAAACTGTTTTTT
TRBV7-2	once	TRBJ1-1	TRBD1	CASSSAGTGGRGAFF	TGTGCCAGCAGCTCCGCCGGGACAGGGGGTAGGGGAGCTTTCTTT
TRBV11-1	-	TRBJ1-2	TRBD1	CASSSSPQGDYGYTF	TGTGCCAGCAGCTCCAGCCCACAGGGGGACTATGGCTACACCTTC
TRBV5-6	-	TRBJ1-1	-	CASSLFGGTEAFF	TGTGCCAGCAGCTTGTTCGGGGGCACTGAAGCTTTCTTT
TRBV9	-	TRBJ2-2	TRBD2	CASSVRLAGVSTGELFF	TGTGCCAGCAGCGTAAGACTAGCGGGGGTCAGCACCGGGGAGCTGTTTTTT
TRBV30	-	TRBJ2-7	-	CAWSEGGGGPYEQYF	TGTGCCTGGAGTGAGGGGGGGGGAGGCCCCTACGAGCAGTACTTC
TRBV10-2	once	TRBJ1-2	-	CASSEWAGKPYGYTF	TGCGCCAGCAGTGAGTGGGCAGGGAAACCCTATGGCTACACCTTC
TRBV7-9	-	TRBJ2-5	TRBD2	CASSSPPAGGKETQYF	TGTGCCAGCAGCTCGCCACCAGCGGGGGGAAAAGAGACCCAGTACTTC
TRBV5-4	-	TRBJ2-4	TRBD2	CASSWGLAGGPGKNIQYF	TGTGCCAGCAGCTGGGGGCTAGCGGGGGGGCCGGGCAAAAACATTCAGTACTTC
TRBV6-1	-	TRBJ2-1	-	CASSDKAGDPIPTYNEQFF	TGTGCCAGCAGTGATAAAGCAGGGGACCCCATACCCACCTACAATGAGCAGTTCTTC
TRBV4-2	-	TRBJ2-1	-	CASSQGAGQNNEQFF	TGTGCCAGCAGCCAGGGGGCAGGGCAAAACAATGAGCAGTTCTTC
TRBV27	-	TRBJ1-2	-	CASSQTTGGLYGYTF	TGTGCCAGCAGTCAGACGACCGGCGGCCTCTATGGCTACACCTTC
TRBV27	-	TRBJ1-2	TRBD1	CASSLAGQNGYTF	TGTGCCAGCAGTTTGGCGGGACAGAATGGCTACACCTTC
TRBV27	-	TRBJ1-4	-	CASSLAVNEKLFF	TGTGCCAGCAGTTTAGCGGTGAATGAAAAACTGTTTTTT